These T cell receptor beta chains were read from a single sample in a study of patients and donors after allogeneic stem cell transplantation. From the RT-PCR reads, TCRdb called clonotypes with MiXCR, one entry per CDR3 protein. The sample holds about 150,000 distinct CDR3 sequences, about two fifths seen once. What was sequenced was blood, either unsorted or a sorted T cell fraction (not recorded which). Every receptor here comes from a human donor who was either an allogeneic HSCT recipient or a stem cell or donor lymphocyte infusion donor (not recorded which). It is not recorded whose cells these are; they may come from a transplant donor. The conserved cysteine and the conserved F or W are not part of the CDR3 here. Fields, in order: V gene, CDR3 protein.

TRBV10-3,AIGEGGQPQH
TRBV7-6,ASSSWTGSLETQY
TRBV12-3/TRBV12-4,ASSFGGQDTEAF
TRBV29-1,SVRTPGGYT
TRBV4-3,ASSTGTGSYEQY
TRBV5-6,ASSLLAGGPPQQF
TRBV4-1,ASSQDVLAPGGVNTEAF
TRBV2,ASSEGTSGYNEQF
TRBV10-3,ANSMPRETQY
TRBV5-1,ASSLAPGWDTEAF
TRBV12-3/TRBV12-4,ASSYGQPFHGYT
TRBV12-3/TRBV12-4,ASTDLPGSVSGELF
TRBV28,ASSRDRGLYNEQF
TRBV4-3,ASSEGTLETQY
TRBV28,ASSGLAGGRSYNEQF
TRBV5-1,ASSFLQNTGELF
TRBV6-2/TRBV6-3,ASVRDRGLYEQF
TRBV4-3,ASSQDARANTGELF
TRBV29-1,SVEDVGGLRDTQY
TRBV12-3/TRBV12-4,ASSFPGVQPQH
TRBV5-5,ASSPGGTRFTEAF
TRBV28,ASGSAGPGGYT
TRBV7-9,ASSPLRGVHTEAF
TRBV12-3/TRBV12-4,ASSLGQKDSPLH
TRBV6-5,ASSYEGFPYGYT
TRBV30,ACAGTAKNIQY
TRBV6-2/TRBV6-3,ASSLSLSGVRTEAF
TRBV7-9,ASSFTVTTSTDTQY
TRBV15,ATSRDRFRTGEGEKLF
TRBV6-5,ASSYSSDSPLH
TRBV9,ASSTRGLLDTEAF
TRBV29-1,SVEDGQFEAF
TRBV25-1,ASSPDRYTEAF
TRBV10-3,AISEPPTGTYSNQPQH
TRBV12-3/TRBV12-4,ASSFRGGIGNQPQH
TRBV6-6,ASSYKRATYNSPLH
TRBV25-1,ASSELAAWGFDGYT
TRBV6-6,ASSYEDGRGPQH
TRBV6-5,ASQGGQTGEKLF
TRBV20-1,SGSGAGLSYGYT
TRBV12-3/TRBV12-4,ASSPNRGRFDYGYT